A single T cell receptor beta chain is shown here with its context. Sequence at one end of the junction differs from germline and may be a read error. The data were obtained in a study of blood T cell repertoires in COVID-19. Study as a whole: PBMCs, B-cell-depleted T cells, or T cells provided the cDNA or gDNA that made up the material.

This CDR3 is 17 amino acids long. Germline V gene sequence: CDR1 SGHRS, CDR2 YFSETQ. In the authors' methods: The authors estimated nucleated cell counts from reference gene primer amplification. Only in-frame clones appear in the TCRdb table, and some are missing; sequencing was by immunoSEQ multiplex PCR. V and J calls and clone size are as listed in that table; D and trimming were resolved from the DNA. The repertoire includes about 68,000 clones, 65% to 90% of them detected once, and 40% to 50% sits in the top ten. The chain has TRBV5-1 and TRBJ2-2; tentatively, D is TRBD1 (7 bases). The clonotype comes from a man at least 80 years old with acute or convalescent COVID-19. The sequencing sample was made of peripheral blood. CDR3 region: CASSVVYSGGNAGELFF. The CDR3 DNA follows: TGCGCCAGCAGCGTGGTATATTCAGGGGGGAACGCCGGGGAGCTGTTTTTT.